A single sample gave rise to the 11 T cell receptor beta chains below, sequenced in a study of T cells in localized non-small cell lung cancer. TCRdb keeps only in-frame clones here, not all; method: immunoSEQ multiplex PCR. This table has tens of thousands of clones, about nine tenths appearing once. The sample was peripheral blood, taken before any cancer treatment. The receptors come from a woman aged 40-69 years with stage I lung adenocarcinoma.

This clone was seen a single time. The chain combines TRBV30 with TRBJ2-1; D is ambiguous. The CDR3 contains 14 residues. Between the trimmed V and J ends, which lost 0 bases and 5 bases, there was a span of 11 bases. The germline CDR1 and CDR2 sequences are GTSNPN and SVGIG (reference sequence). The CDR3, as DNA: TGTGCCTGGAGTGTAAGTCAGGTCCACAATGAGCAGTTCTTC. This translates into CAWSVSQVHNEQFF.

With regard to this clone: Germline and junction disagree at one end, which may indicate a read error. The rearrangement uses TRBV25-1 and TRBJ2-5; D may correspond to TRBD1 or TRBD2 (5 bases each). Per germline, CDR1 MGHDK and CDR2 SYGVNS. CDR3 length equals 18 residues. CDR3 DNA: TGTGCCAGCAGTAGAGACGCACTAACCGGGACCGCACGAGAGGCCCAGTACTTC. Its translation: CASSRDALTGTAREAQYF.

The chain is built from TRBV7-2 and TRBJ1-6; D not resolved. From germline, CDR1 is SGHTA and CDR2 FQGNSA. The CDR3 loop spans 17 amino acids. The V gene lost 1 base and the J gene lost 3 bases, with 13 bases spanning the gap. CDR3: CASSLEWRRNYNSPLHF. The DNA of the CDR3 is TGTGCCAGCAGCTTAGAATGGAGGCGGAACTATAATTCACCCCTCCACTTT. The variable domain in full, completed from reference TRBV7-2 and TRBJ1-6, reads GAGVSQSPSNKVTEKGKDVELRCDPISGHTALYWYRQSLGQGLEFLIYFQGNSAPDKSGLPSDRFSAERTGGSVSTLTIQRTQQEDSAVYLCASSLEWRRNYNSPLHFGNGTRLTVT.

J is TRBJ2-2 and V is TRBV6-1; D might be TRBD1 or TRBD2, each matching 5 bases. With 7 bases removed from V and 7 bases from J, the gap between germline ends came to 13 bases. Germline lookup yields CDR1 MNHNS and CDR2 SASEGT. This CDR3 region has 13 residues. Here the CDR3 reads CASIWDRSGELFF. The CDR3 nucleotides read TGTGCCAGCATTTGGGACCGGAGCGGGGAGCTGTTTTTT.

The rearrangement links TRBV4-3 to TRBJ1-1; D might be TRBD1 (5 bases). The germline V and J ends were trimmed by 0 bases and 4 bases, with 12 bases remaining between them. This CDR3 contains 15 residues. Germline loops: CDR1 LGHNA, CDR2 YSLEER. This CDR3 is CASSQDIGQGTEAFF. The CDR3, as DNA: TGCGCCAGCAGCCAAGATATAGGTCAGGGCACTGAAGCTTTCTTT.

The chain is built from TRBV5-1 and TRBJ1-6; 7 bases are a match to TRBD1. This CDR3 is 16 amino acids long. J was trimmed by 0 bases and V by 4 bases; bases with no gene match: 4. CDR1 SGHRS and CDR2 YFSETQ come from the germline V gene. The CDR3 reads CASSPTGSSYNSPLHF. In nucleotides, the CDR3 is TGCGCCAGCAGCCCGACAGGGAGCTCCTATAATTCACCCCTCCACTTT. Full variable domain (missing parts from reference TRBV5-1 and TRBJ1-6): KAGVTQTPRYLIKTRGQQVTLSCSPISGHRSVSWYQQTPGQGLQFLFEYFSETQRNKGNFPGRFSGRQFSNSRSEMNVSTLELGDSALYLCASSPTGSSYNSPLHFGNGTRLTVT.

This chain joins TRBV30 and TRBJ2-7, with D tentatively TRBD2 (6 bases). Trimming cost V 3 bases and J 6 bases, with 12 bases left between them. CDR1 GTSNPN and CDR2 SVGIG come from the germline V gene (reference sequence). The length of the CDR3 is 12 residues. The CDR3 DNA follows: TGTGCCTGGAGCGGGGGTGCCCCCGAGCAGTACTTC. The encoded protein is CAWSGGAPEQYF.

The rearrangement joins TRBV19 to TRBJ1-2; D gene uncertain. The germline CDR1 and CDR2 sequences are LNHDA and SQIVND (reference sequence). This CDR3 has 14 amino acids. V gave up 6 bases and J gave up 4 bases, with 15 bases separating them. CDR3 bases: TGTGCCAGTAGCCCGTTGTTGGGAACCTATGGCTACACCTTC. Protein product: CASSPLLGTYGYTF.

This clone was recorded a few times. The rearrangement uses TRBV2 and TRBJ1-5; D uncertain. This CDR3 is built from 13 residues. The germline V gene has CDR1 SNHLY and CDR2 FYNNEI. V lost 7 bases, J lost 3 bases, and 10 bases lay in between. CDR3 coding DNA: TGTGCCAGCACCAGTGGTTCCAATCAGCCCCAGCATTTT. It yields the protein CASTSGSNQPQHF.

The chain links TRBV6-1 to TRBJ1-4; no firm D call. The CDR3 is 17 residues long. The V gene lost 2 bases and the J gene lost 3 bases, with 16 bases spanning the gap. Germline V lookup: CDR1 MNHNS, CDR2 SASEGT. The CDR3 DNA follows: TGTGCCAGCAGTGAACAGGCTTGGGGTACGGCTAATGAAAAACTGTTTTTT. This sequence encodes CASSEQAWGTANEKLFF.

The V call is TRBV28, the J call TRBJ1-2; D remains ambiguous. This CDR3 region has 14 residues. V dropped 3 bases and J dropped 6 bases, with 14 bases sitting between them. Germline CDR1 is MDHEN and CDR2 is SYDVKM. The CDR3 reads CASSFSDSPDGYTF. The CDR3 DNA reads TGTGCCAGCAGTTTTTCCGATTCTCCTGATGGCTACACCTTC.